The entry below describes one TCR beta chain. Which antigen it targets is not known. No base quality values were provided; no much bigger clone lies one nucleotide off. The entire amount of isolated RNA was reverse transcribed using the High Capacity cDNA Reverse Transcription Kit, so the sequenced TCRB transcripts were expressed ones. Deep immunoSEQ sequencing was performed on naive, central memory and regulatory T cell samples, with an average of approximately 3.9 million total reads per sample. Sorted cells were lysed in RLT buffer and RNA was extracted with DNase-treated RNeasy Micro or Mini kits, depending on cell number. Each cell subset was processed on its own to prevent cross-contamination, while patient and healthy donor samples were processed together. The immunoSEQ multiplex PCR was used to amplify TCRB sequences from cDNA, yielding 87-bp fragments that span the CDR3 region. Sequencing of the amplicons was done on the Illumina HiSeq platform. The study's processing was this. Synthetic template baselines were used to correct PCR bias computationally, reads within Hamming distance 2 were collapsed together, and singletons that could not be merged were discarded. Reads were aligned against IMGT so that V, D and J genes, CDR3 length and insertions or deletions at six rearrangement sites could be assigned. Within each subset, clonotype counts were normalized to the number of sorted cells before true diversity and Gini coefficients were calculated with the tcR R package. The overlap coefficient, calculated on TCRB nucleotide sequences, was used to quantify repertoire sharing. Entries here come from immuneACCESS through TCRdb and include only in-frame sequences with V and J called. Some clones fail to appear in such tables; in the studies checked, an unresolved V gene covers under half of the shortfall, and the cause of the remainder is unknown. D and trimming were read from the DNA, whereas the V and J calls and clone size are those reported in that table. This sample comprises around 150,000 clones, approximately 8.7% of them detected only once. The ten largest clonotypes hold approximately 0.7% of the sample.

This entry belongs to a study of beta chain features in type 1 diabetes (dated by TCRdb to between 2018 and 2020). Study-level background: No differences in mean age, gender distribution, total cell number or subset yield were found between patients and healthy donors. A total of about 100 million sorted cells were examined across all samples, and RNA yield correlated strongly with the number of cells per subset. In the study, TCRB repertoires of sorted circulating CD4+ T cell subsets from recently diagnosed type 1 diabetes patients were compared with those of matched healthy donors. Naive and central memory subsets were obtained from all 30 or so donors, but regulatory and stem cell-like memory subsets were isolated from only 8 patients and 8 healthy donors. Results the study describes overall, beyond this receptor: The naive, central memory and regulatory TCRB repertoires appeared to resemble one another more closely among patients than among healthy donors. Because cDNA was sequenced instead of genomic DNA, highly expressing activated cells could be over-represented, though the groups showed no difference in activation or CD3 levels. At VDJ recombination sites, patients with type 1 diabetes made fewer insertions and deleted more nucleotides, a pattern implying thymic rearrangement abnormalities. Shorter templates might be favored by PCR, yet because patient and control samples were amplified and corrected together, any such skew would affect both groups equally. A moderate but significant shortening of TCRB CDR3 length was observed in type 1 diabetes patients in all four CD4+ subsets. Because small numbers of individuals were included in the HLA sub-analyses, any influence of HLA type on TCRB rearrangement was left unresolved.

Each donor gave one peripheral blood draw, about 110 mL on average, collected into heparinised tubes. A BD FACSAria II and a panel including CD45RO, CCR7, CD25, CD127, CD95 and CD27 were used to sort naive, central memory, regulatory and stem cell-like memory CD4+ T cells. A purity above 95% was achieved for all sorted populations. PBMCs were isolated immediately by Lymphoprep density gradient centrifugation and stained directly without culture. To minimize batch effects, samples were stained and sorted in pairs, one healthy donor with one patient per experiment. The germline V end is reduced by 3 bases and the J end by 5 bases; junction bases left unmatched: 6. Via the germline V gene, CDR1 is MGHRA and CDR2 YSYEKL. The CDR3 runs 14 residues from the cysteine to the phenylalanine. Of the read, only the CDR3 DNA is kept; its 42 bases are in frame from base 1.

This receptor was taken from a woman in her 30s with type 1 diabetes. Sequenced material: central memory CD4+ T cells from blood. Recombination connected TRBV4-1 to TRBJ1-2; TRBD1 lines up with 7 middle nucleotides. This receptor has the CDR3 CASSQTGLNYGYTF. At the DNA level, the sequence is TGCGCCAGCAGCCAGACAGGGCTAAATTATGGCTACACCTTC.